Sequencing of this TCR beta chain was carried out in a study of control samples from healthy donors and cancer patients. The V gene's germline CDR1 is MNHNS and CDR2 SASEGT. Trimming stripped 1 base from V and 7 bases from J, with 13 bases between. CDR3 length: 15 amino acids. Produced via immunoSEQ multiplex PCR; TCRdb's table is partial and in-frame only. The table shows about 130,000 clones, with roughly 90% occurring only once. The TCR originated in a man aged 18 to 29 in good health. V is TRBV6-1 and J is TRBJ1-4, with TRBD1 as a possible D gene (6 bases). Sequenced input: blood. The CDR3 region is CASSEVGGASEKLFF. The CDR3 DNA reads TGTGCCAGCAGTGAAGTAGGGGGGGCGAGTGAAAAACTGTTTTTT.